The 15 T cell receptor beta chains in this list originate from one sample, sequenced in a study of T cells in narcolepsy. Only in-frame clones appear in the TCRdb table, and some are missing; sequencing was by immunoSEQ multiplex PCR. The sample contains approximately 25,000 clones, about 86% of which appear only once. Source material: CD45RA- memory CD4+ T cells from PBMCs. Every receptor here comes from a human donor with narcolepsy.

The rearrangement uses TRBV5-5 and TRBJ2-5; either TRBD1 or TRBD2 may fit D (5 bases each). Germline CDR1 and CDR2: SGHKS and YYEKEE (reference sequence). V was clipped by 1 base and J by 1 base, with 8 bases between them. CDR3 length equals 14 residues. CDR3 protein: CASSLYGTQETQYF. As DNA, the CDR3 is TGTGCCAGCAGCTTGTATGGGACCCAAGAGACCCAGTACTTC.

This clone was detected only a few times. The V call is TRBV6-5, the J call TRBJ2-2; D is ambiguous. V was shortened by 5 bases and J by 0 bases, with 4 bases between the two germline ends. The V gene's germline CDR1 is MNHEY and CDR2 SVGAGI. There are 13 residues in the CDR3. CDR3 bases: TGTGCCAGCAGTACAGCGAACACCGGGGAGCTGTTTTTT. It translates to CASSTANTGELFF.

This clone was seen a handful of times. This chain connects TRBV10-1 to TRBJ2-1; TRBD2 aligns across 12 bases. Germline values: CDR1 WNHNN, CDR2 SYGVQD (reference sequence). J was trimmed by 2 bases and V by 2 bases; bases with no gene match: 7. The CDR3 length is 18 residues. The CDR3, as DNA: TGCGCCAGCAGTGAGCGGCTAGCGGGAGGGCCCCCCTACAATGAGCAGTTCTTC. It yields the protein CASSERLAGGPPYNEQFF.

This clone has just one count. The chain uses TRBV7-3 and TRBJ2-1, with TRBD1 as a possible D gene (6 bases). Germline values: CDR1 SGHTA, CDR2 FQGTGA. This CDR3 spans 14 amino acids. V lost 4 bases to trimming and J lost 2 bases, with 9 bases between them. The CDR3 DNA sequence: TGTGCCAGCAGCTCCTCAGGGGCCTACAATGAGCAGTTCTTC. The encoded protein is CASSSSGAYNEQFF.

The chain links TRBV18 to TRBJ2-1; D is ambiguous. V was trimmed by 1 base and J by 8 bases, leaving 6 bases between them. The germline V gene has CDR1 KGHSH and CDR2 LQKENI. The CDR3 covers 12 residues. The CDR3 sequence is CASSPRLHEQFF. The CDR3 coding sequence is TGTGCCAGCTCACCACGGCTCCATGAGCAGTTCTTC.

In its sample, this clone was seen a few times. The chain is built from TRBV19 and TRBJ1-3; D remains unclear. With 3 bases removed from V and 0 bases from J, the gap between germline ends came to 3 bases. Germline V gene sequence: CDR1 LNHDA, CDR2 SQIVND (reference sequence). CDR3 length: 13 residues. The CDR3 region is CASSISSGNTIYF. The CDR3 DNA reads as TGTGCCAGTAGTATCAGCTCTGGAAACACCATATATTTT.

The chain uses TRBV7-9 and TRBJ1-1; D is unclear. This CDR3 has 15 residues. Germline CDR1 reads SEHNR; CDR2 reads FQNEAQ (reference sequence). Trimming took 8 bases from V and 0 from J, leaving 16 bases between them. The CDR3: CASHRTGVMNTEAFF. The CDR3 coding sequence is TGTGCCAGCCATAGGACGGGAGTCATGAACACTGAAGCTTTCTTT.

The chain combines TRBV5-8 with TRBJ1-5; D not certain. The ends were cut back, 5 bases at V and 0 bases at J, with 12 bases in the middle. The CDR3 is 15 amino acids. Germline values: CDR1 SGHTS, CDR2 YDEGEE. This CDR3 reads CASSLGDNSNQPQHF. CDR3 nucleotides: TGTGCCAGCAGTCTCGGGGATAATAGCAATCAGCCCCAGCATTTT.

The rearrangement uses TRBV29-1 and TRBJ2-3, with 10 bases matching TRBD1. There are 16 residues in the CDR3. V shed 3 bases, J shed 3 bases, and the junction held 9 bases outside the gene matches. Germline V gives CDR1 SQVTM, CDR2 ANQGSEA. For the CDR3, the DNA is TGCAGCGTTGATGATCGACTGGGACAGGGGACAGATACGCAGTATTTT. Protein sequence: CSVDDRLGQGTDTQYF.

The chain has TRBV6-4 and TRBJ2-2; 12 bases line up with TRBD1. The V gene end was trimmed by 0 bases and the J gene end by 6 bases; junction bases not matched to a gene: 2. From germline, CDR1 is MRHNA and CDR2 SNTAGT. CDR3 length: 16 amino acids. The CDR3 is CASSDSGTGGPGELFF. CDR3 in DNA: TGTGCCAGCAGTGACTCCGGGACAGGGGGCCCCGGGGAGCTGTTTTTT.

The V call is TRBV27, the J call TRBJ2-2; 7 nucleotides line up with TRBD2. The V gene end was trimmed by 5 bases and the J gene end by 3 bases; junction bases not matched to a gene: 9. Germline lookup yields CDR1 MNHEY and CDR2 SMNVEV (reference sequence). CDR3 length: 16 amino acids. CDR3 DNA sequence: TGTGCCAGCAGTCGCACTGCGGGAGCGTACACCGGGGAGCTGTTTTTT. Amino acid sequence: CASSRTAGAYTGELFF.

The gene calls are TRBV18 and TRBJ1-1, with 7 bases matching TRBD1. Losses at the gene ends were 8 bases for V and 5 bases for J; bases not matched to a gene: 14. This CDR3 region has 15 residues. Germline V gene data show CDR1 as KGHSH and CDR2 as LQKENI. In nucleotides, the CDR3 is TGTGCCAGCCTACCTAGTACAGGGGAGAATACTGAAGCTTTCTTT. Protein product: CASLPSTGENTEAFF.

V gene TRBV2 combines with J gene TRBJ1-6; 10 bases match TRBD1. Trimming cost V 2 bases and J 9 bases; bases outside gene matches: 4. Germline V gives CDR1 SNHLY, CDR2 FYNNEI. The CDR3 is made up of 15 amino acids. CDR3 DNA: TGTGCCAGCAGTGAAAGACAGGGGGCCAGTTCACCCCTCCACTTT. Translated, it gives CASSERQGASSPLHF.

The chain couples TRBV11-3 to TRBJ2-7; D may be TRBD1 (5 bases). This CDR3 is built from 14 residues. Germline V gives CDR1 SGHNT, CDR2 YENEEA. V lost 3 bases to trimming and J lost 2 bases, with 11 bases between them. For the CDR3, the DNA is TGTGCCAGCAGCTTGGGCAGGGCCACCTACGAGCAGTACTTC. Translation: CASSLGRATYEQYF.

About this clone itself: Other nucleotide sequences from this sample produce the same CDR3. V is TRBV10-1 and J is TRBJ2-5; no reliable D call. Germline CDR1 reads WNHNN; CDR2 reads SYGVQD (reference sequence). Trimming removed 5 bases from V and 2 bases from J, with 6 bases in between. The CDR3 spans 12 residues. The CDR3 loop reads CASSYGQETQYF. DNA of the CDR3: TGCGCCAGCAGTTACGGACAAGAGACCCAGTACTTC.